This paragraph covers one T cell receptor (beta chain) sequence. Antigen: not known. The source of the sample is a study of T cells in Graves' hyperthyroidism and ophthalmopathy. Overall study findings and caveats: Ophthalmopathy was distinguished from stable hyperthyroidism by 13 V-J signatures. In validation, the model predicted ophthalmopathy. These predictions came a median around 5.9 months before onset.

Regions amplified from RNA transcripts were the TCR beta CDR3 regions. Using the HTBI primer set, a first-round RT-PCR was run on the TCR CDR3. TCRdb passed the multiplex PCR reads through MiXCR, listing each CDR3 protein once. This sample has hundreds of thousands of distinct CDR3 sequences, with about 20% found just once. Sequenced sample: blood. This sequence was found in a man between 40 and 49 years old with Graves' ophthalmopathy.

CDR3 loop: CASGPQGLAGYEQYF. The CDR3 coding sequence is TGTGCTAGTGGTCCCCAAGGACTAGCGGGCTACGAGCAGTACTTC. The chain is built from TRBV12-5 and TRBJ2-7; the match to TRBD2 covers 11 bases. The V gene's germline CDR1 is LGHNT and CDR2 FRNRAP. V lost 5 bases, J lost 3 bases, and 6 bases stayed unmatched. The CDR3 runs to 15 residues.